The TCR beta chain described here comes from a study of T cell responses to AZD1222 COVID-19 vaccine. Profiled with immunoSEQ multiplex PCR; TCRdb holds only in-frame clones, not every one. The sample has 100,000 to 150,000 clones; roughly 84% are singletons. Study results and limitations: The study sampled repertoires only after the peak T cell response.

The CDR3 covers 15 residues. A note on this clone: No antigen is known for it.

This specimen consisted of peripheral blood, obtained 28 days after the second AZD1222 dose. The receptor was derived from an adult who received the AZD1222 COVID-19 vaccine. This chain uses TRBV21-1 with TRBJ1-2. TRBV21-1 is classified as a pseudogene. CDR3 sequence: CASSKWGKVNYGYTF. DNA of the CDR3: TGTGCCAGCAGCAAATGGGGTAAAGTTAACTATGGCTACACCTTC.